Listed here are 17 T cell receptor beta chains from one sample, sequenced in a study of CD8+CD57+ T cells in acquired aplastic anemia. Only patients with CD8+CD57+ cell expansion on flow cytometry were chosen for sequencing. According to the study, genomic DNA was the template for TCR beta VDJ and CDR3 profiling. TCRdb independently ran MiXCR on the reads; one entry per CDR3 protein. The sample holds more than 200,000 distinct CDR3 sequences, roughly 50% seen once. Sequenced sample: sorted CD4+, CD8+, or CD8+CD57+ T cells (not recorded which) from PBMCs. These receptor sequences come from a human donor with aplastic anemia.

This chain links TRBV7-3 with TRBJ1-2; no clear D gene. The CDR3 is 15 amino acids. The V and J ends lost 2 bases and 0 bases respectively, with 10 bases between them. The germline V gene encodes CDR1 SGHTA and CDR2 FQGTGA. CDR3 protein: CASSLFLCANYGYTF. The CDR3 nucleotides are TGTGCCAGCAGCTTATTCTTATGTGCTAACTATGGCTACACCTTC. Full variable domain (outside the CDR3, taken from reference TRBV7-3 and TRBJ1-2): GAGVSQTPSNKVTEKGKYVELRCDPISGHTALYWYRQSLGQGPEFLIYFQGTGAADDSGLPNDRFFAVRPEGSVSTLKIQRTERGDSAVYLCASSLFLCANYGYTFGSGTRLTVV.

This clonotype was counted at least ten times. V usage is TRBV6-6 and J usage is TRBJ1-1; D ambiguous. The V end was cut by 6 bases, the J end by 4 bases, with 12 bases between. The CDR3 spans 13 residues. Germline V gene data show CDR1 as MNHNY and CDR2 as SVGAGI (reference sequence). In nucleotides, the CDR3 is TGTGCCAGCAGCTTGGAGATCGGCACTGAAGCTTTCTTT. It codes for CASSLEIGTEAFF.

This clonotype was found many times. The chain joins TRBV11-3 to TRBJ2-7; D possibly uses TRBD1 or TRBD2 (5 bases each). The CDR3 is made up of 12 amino acids. Germline V gene data show CDR1 as SGHNT and CDR2 as YENEEA. The V end lost 3 bases, the J end lost 5 bases, and 8 bases lay between the germline ends. The CDR3 reads CASSLGDNEQYF. CDR3 bases: TGTGCCAGCAGCTTGGGGGATAACGAGCAGTACTTC.

This clonotype was found a few times. The rearrangement uses TRBV3-1 and TRBJ2-1; 15 bases fit TRBD2. The junction had 10 bases not matched to a gene; V was cut back by 3 bases and J by 4 bases. This CDR3 comprises 19 residues. Germline CDR1 and CDR2: LGHDT and YNNKEL (reference sequence). CDR3 protein: CASSHARTSGGAEYNEQFF. DNA of the CDR3: TGTGCCAGCAGCCATGCCCGGACTAGCGGGGGGGCGGAGTACAATGAGCAGTTCTTC.

The chain carries TRBV6-5 and TRBJ1-2; D may be TRBD1 (6 bases). The germline V gene has CDR1 MNHEY and CDR2 SVGAGI. There are 13 residues in the CDR3. V was cut by 6 bases and J by 7 bases, with 15 bases left in between. The CDR3 region has the DNA TGTGCCAGCAGCTATAGGGGGAAAAGTGGCTACACCTTC. Protein product: CASSYRGKSGYTF.

The genes are TRBV25-1 and TRBJ1-4, with 8 bases that match TRBD1. The CDR3 sequence is 15 residues long. Germline V gene sequence: CDR1 MGHDK, CDR2 SYGVNS. V was pared by 5 bases and J by 5 bases, with 7 bases of the junction left unmatched. The CDR3 DNA is TGTGCCAGCAGTCCCCCGGACAGGGAGAATGAAAAACTGTTTTTT. It translates to CASSPPDRENEKLFF.

The rearrangement joins TRBV5-1 to TRBJ1-1, with TRBD1 identical over 8 bases. The junction had 18 bases not matched to a gene; V was cut back by 8 bases and J by 0 bases. The germline V gene has CDR1 SGHRS and CDR2 YFSETQ. This CDR3 has 18 amino acids. The CDR3 loop reads CARTTVGQGIYMNTEAFF. The CDR3 coding sequence is TGCGCCAGAACCACCGTCGGACAGGGTATTTACATGAACACTGAAGCTTTCTTT.

This clonotype was detected a few times. The chain carries TRBV30 and TRBJ1-3; possibly TRBD1 for D (5 bases). Trimming stripped 2 bases from V and 1 base from J, with 12 bases between. The CDR3 runs to 15 residues. Germline loops: CDR1 GTSNPN, CDR2 SVGIG (reference sequence). The CDR3 DNA follows: TGTGCCTGGAGTATAACTCAGGGTTCTGGAAACACCATATATTTT. It yields the protein CAWSITQGSGNTIYF.

This clonotype was recorded at least ten times. V gene TRBV20-1 combines with J gene TRBJ2-1, with D maybe TRBD2 (6 bases). This CDR3 comprises 13 residues. Between the trimmed V and J ends, which lost 3 bases and 6 bases, there was a span of 12 bases. Germline V CDR1 and CDR2: DFQATT, SNEGSKA (reference sequence). The CDR3 nucleotides are TGCAGTGCTAGTGGGGGGTGGGGCAATGAGCAGTTCTTC. It specifies CSASGGWGNEQFF.

The chain uses TRBV29-1 and TRBJ1-1, with a tentative D call TRBD1 (6 bases). The V end lost 7 bases, the J end lost 2 bases, and 14 bases lay between the germline ends. The germline gives CDR1 SQVTM, CDR2 ANQGSEA. This CDR3 comprises 13 residues. The CDR3 nucleotides read TGCAGCGGGGGAGGGACACGAAACACTGAAGCTTTCTTT. As protein: CSGGGTRNTEAFF. The complete variable domain, with remaining parts taken from reference TRBV29-1 and TRBJ1-1, reads SAVISQKPSRDICQRGTSLTIQCQVDSQVTMMFWYRQQPGQSLTLIATANQGSEATYESGFVIDKFPISRPNLTFSTLTVSNMSPEDSSIYLCSGGGTRNTEAFFGQGTRLTVV.

The rearrangement uses TRBV19 and TRBJ2-2; 12 bases align to TRBD2. This CDR3 comprises 16 residues. In germline, CDR1 is LNHDA, CDR2 SQIVND (reference sequence). With 4 bases clipped from V and 5 bases from J, the junction kept 5 bases outside the gene matches. The CDR3 region has the DNA TGTGCCAGTAGTACCCTAGCGGGGGGGCGTACCGGGGAGCTGTTTTTT. This sequence encodes CASSTLAGGRTGELFF.

This chain links TRBV7-9 with TRBJ1-2, with D maybe TRBD1 (5 bases). Trimming removed 4 bases from V and 6 bases from J, with 15 bases in between. This CDR3 contains 14 residues. Germline V gene lookup returns CDR1 SEHNR and CDR2 FQNEAQ (reference sequence). In DNA form, the CDR3 reads TGTGCCAGCAGCTCTGGGACTAGCGGGGATGGCTACACCTTC. Translated: CASSSGTSGDGYTF.

The CDR3 is CASNIGGISNQPQHF. CDR3 sequence (DNA): TGTGCCAGTAACATAGGGGGCATAAGCAATCAGCCCCAGCATTTT. This chain connects TRBV19 to TRBJ1-5; 7 bases map to TRBD1. The V segment lost 7 bases and the J segment 1 base; nucleotides outside the gene matches: 7. The CDR3 consists of 15 residues. Germline values: CDR1 LNHDA, CDR2 SQIVND (reference sequence). The whole variable domain, remainder taken from reference TRBV19 and TRBJ1-5, is DGGITQSPKYLFRKEGQNVTLSCEQNLNHDAMYWYRQDPGQGLRLIYYSQIVNDFQKGDIAEGYSVSREKKESFPLTVTSAQKNPTAFYLCASNIGGISNQPQHFGDGTRLSIL.

There are many counts of this clonotype. CDR3 coding DNA: TGTGCCAGCAGCTCGGGGACCGAGGCCACTGAAGCTTTCTTT. Translated, it gives CASSSGTEATEAFF. This rearrangement joins TRBV7-8 to TRBJ1-1; tentatively, D is TRBD1 (5 bases). CDR1 SGHVS and CDR2 FQNEAQ come from the germline V gene. The CDR3 runs 14 residues. V gave up 4 bases and J gave up 4 bases, with 13 bases separating them.

This clonotype appeared once. The chain joins TRBV20-1 to TRBJ2-7; 8 nucleotides align to TRBD2. The CDR3 is 14 amino acids. Germline CDR1 DFQATT, CDR2 SNEGSKA (reference sequence). With V trimmed by 3 bases and J by 4 bases, 8 bases remained unmatched. The CDR3 is CSASGGPGGYEQYF. CDR3 nucleotide sequence: TGCAGTGCTAGCGGGGGTCCGGGGGGGTACGAGCAGTACTTC.

This clonotype was detected only once. The chain recombines TRBV19 with TRBJ2-1, with 13 positions matching TRBD2. Germline CDR1 LNHDA, CDR2 SQIVND (reference sequence). V shed 11 bases and J 7 bases; nucleotides not matched to a gene: 14. CDR3 size: 16 residues. The CDR3 DNA reads as TGTGCCTGGAGTACCCCACTAGCGGGGGGGCGGAATGAGCAGTTCTTC. Amino acids: CAWSTPLAGGRNEQFF.

Of note for this clonotype: This sequence may be a read error, since a much larger clone differs from it by one base. The chain has TRBV3-1 and TRBJ2-3; D unclear. CDR3 length: 15 residues. CDR1 is LGHDT and CDR2 is YNNKEL in the germline V gene (reference sequence). In nucleotides, the CDR3 is TGTGCCAGCCGCCAAACCTGGGCCCTTATAGATACGCAGTATTTT. As protein: CASRQTWALIDTQYF.